What follows describes a single T cell receptor beta chain. The antigen is not known. The CDR3 spans 13 residues. CDR1 is SGHAT, CDR2 FQNNGV, per germline. V gave up 4 bases and J gave up 4 bases, with 11 bases separating them. TCRdb analysed the RACE reads with MiXCR anew, one entry per CDR3 protein. Of a few hundred thousand distinct CDR3 sequences in the sample, 5.5% were seen once. These data originate in a study of human T cells and chemical hapten exposure. Study results and limitations: A positive correlation with patch test score was found for PT1 expanded TCR counts.

The time point denotes: pre-sensitization, week 0. Indicated treatment: therapeutic diphenylcyclopropenone sensitization with weekly scalp DPC. The donor pool consisted of alopecia patients aged 18 to 70 years, considered suitable for DPC. This sequence joins TRBV11-2 and TRBJ2-7; no firm D call. The sequence was collected from a woman aged 18-29 years with alopecia areata. Some clones in this sample may be carry-over from other donors' samples. The sample was whole blood, taken in connection with sensitization to the hapten diphenylcyclopropenone (DPC). CDR3: CASSSLLGYEQYF. The CDR3 region has the DNA TGTGCCAGCAGCTCCCTTTTGGGATACGAGCAGTACTTC.